This paragraph reports one T cell receptor (beta chain). The antigen is not known. Both 60 Vbeta primers and 13 Jbeta primers went into the PCR. Measured with immunoSEQ multiplex PCR; TCRdb has only the in-frame clones, and not every one. The sample shows around 150,000 clones, around 77% of them seen only once. This entry belongs to a study of cytomegalovirus exposure and HLA in healthy donors. Study observations and caveats: A previous analysis found most TCR beta V segments productive roughly 90% or roughly 30% of the time. In a later analysis, HLA-C alleles had the fewest associated TCRs, DRB1 alleles the most. Analysis was carried out at a later point, and it linked a missense DCLRE1C variant to TCR beta V- and J-gene trimming.

In germline, CDR1 is MDHEN, CDR2 SYDVKM. The CDR3 has 13 residues. The V and J ends lost 8 bases and 4 bases respectively, with 15 bases between them. This sequence originates from a man in his 60s in good health and CMV-seronegative. The chain carries TRBV28 and TRBJ2-7, with D possibly being TRBD1 (6 bases). The sample taken for sequencing was PBMCs. CDR3 region: CASHTQGPYEQYF. In DNA form, the CDR3 reads TGTGCCAGCCACACACAGGGACCTTACGAGCAGTACTTC.